Listed below are T cell receptor beta chains from one sample, sequenced in a study of blood T cell repertoires in COVID-19. Profiling relied on immunoSEQ multiplex PCR, and the TCRdb table lists in-frame clones only, not all of them. Of about 400,000 clones listed, 88% are singletons. Sample: PBMCs or T cells enriched from blood (not recorded which). These receptors came from a woman aged 40 to 50 with acute COVID-19. CDR3s include the opening cysteine and the closing phenylalanine or tryptophan. Fields, in order: D gene, J gene, clone size, V gene, CDR3 DNA, CDR3 protein. The D gene is left open where the match is weak. The listing skips clone size in some rows; elsewhere it reads once, few, many or a size class.

d_call: .
j_call: TRBJ2-5
clone_size: .
v_call: TRBV20-1
cdr3_nt: TGCAGTGCTAGGAGCGGGGAGACCCAGTACTTC
cdr3_aa: CSARSGETQYF

d_call: .
j_call: TRBJ2-7
clone_size: .
v_call: TRBV28
cdr3_nt: TGTGCCAGCAGTTTATCAGGACCTAGCGACGAGCAGTACTTC
cdr3_aa: CASSLSGPSDEQYF

d_call: .
j_call: TRBJ2-5
clone_size: .
v_call: TRBV21-1
cdr3_nt: TGTGCCAGCAGCCGTCGTCACAGGTGTCGGGAGACCCAGTACTTC
cdr3_aa: CASSRRHRCRETQYF

d_call: TRBD1
j_call: TRBJ1-2
clone_size: once
v_call: TRBV19
cdr3_nt: TGTGCCAGTAGCCAAGAAGGACAGGCGAACTATGGCTACACCTTC
cdr3_aa: CASSQEGQANYGYTF

d_call: .
j_call: TRBJ2-7
clone_size: .
v_call: TRBV25-1
cdr3_nt: TGTGCCAGCGGACATGGCCTTTACGAGCAGTACTTC
cdr3_aa: CASGHGLYEQYF

d_call: TRBD2
j_call: TRBJ2-3
clone_size: .
v_call: TRBV5-6
cdr3_nt: TGTGCCAGCAGCTTGGCCATGGCGCCTAGCGGGGGCACAGATACGCAGTATTTT
cdr3_aa: CASSLAMAPSGGTDTQYF

d_call: .
j_call: TRBJ2-3
clone_size: .
v_call: TRBV10-3
cdr3_nt: TGTGCCATCAATGAGCAAGACAGGTCCGCCACAGATACGCAGTATTTT
cdr3_aa: CAINEQDRSATDTQYF

d_call: TRBD2
j_call: TRBJ2-5
clone_size: .
v_call: TRBV5-4
cdr3_nt: TGTGCCAGCAGCCCCGGCCGGCGAGCGGGGGGGGTGGAGACCCAGTACTTC
cdr3_aa: CASSPGRRAGGVETQYF

d_call: .
j_call: TRBJ1-1
clone_size: .
v_call: TRBV24-1
cdr3_nt: TGTGCCACCCGAGGCGGTAACACTGAAGCTTTCTTT
cdr3_aa: CATRGGNTEAFF

d_call: TRBD2
j_call: TRBJ2-1
clone_size: .
v_call: TRBV9
cdr3_nt: TGTGCCAGCAGCGTCCGGGAAGGACTAGCGGGGGTTTCAAATGAGCAGTTCTTC
cdr3_aa: CASSVREGLAGVSNEQFF

d_call: .
j_call: TRBJ1-6
clone_size: .
v_call: TRBV30
cdr3_nt: TGTGCCTGGAGTTTATCCTATAATTCACCCCTCCACTTT
cdr3_aa: CAWSLSYNSPLHF